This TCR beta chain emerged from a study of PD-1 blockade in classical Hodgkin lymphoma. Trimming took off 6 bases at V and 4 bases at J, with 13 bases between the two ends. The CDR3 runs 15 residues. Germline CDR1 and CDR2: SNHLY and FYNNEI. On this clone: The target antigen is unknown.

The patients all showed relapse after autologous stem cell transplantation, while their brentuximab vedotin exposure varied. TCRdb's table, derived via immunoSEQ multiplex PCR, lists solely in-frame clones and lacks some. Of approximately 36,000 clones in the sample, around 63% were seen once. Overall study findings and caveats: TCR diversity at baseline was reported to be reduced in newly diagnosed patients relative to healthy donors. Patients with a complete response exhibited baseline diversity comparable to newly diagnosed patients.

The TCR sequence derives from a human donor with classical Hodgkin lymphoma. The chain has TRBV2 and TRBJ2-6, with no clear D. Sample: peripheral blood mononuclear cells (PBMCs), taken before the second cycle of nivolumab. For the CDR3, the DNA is TGTGCCAGCAGCCCCCAGGTAGTAGGGGCCAACGTCCTGACTTTC. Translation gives CASSPQVVGANVLTF.